These T cell receptor beta chains were read from a single sample in a study of T cells in tuberculosis. Method: immunoSEQ multiplex PCR; TCRdb's copy keeps in-frame clones and lacks some. The data hold roughly 34,000 clones, with around nine tenths observed a single time. The specimen comprised PBMCs, sampled at tuberculosis diagnosis. The receptors come from an adult with tuberculosis. CDR3s include the opening cysteine and the closing phenylalanine or tryptophan. The order of the fields is D gene, J gene, V gene, clone size, CDR3 DNA, CDR3 protein. The D gene is left open where the match is weak. Some rows have no size entry. The others give once, few or many, or a class for an expanded clone.

TRBD1 TRBJ1-5 TRBV19 - TGTGCCAGTAGTATCATCGGGACAGGGGGAAAAAAGCCCCAGCATTTT CASSIIGTGGKKPQHF
TRBD1 TRBJ2-3 TRBV5-1 - TGCGCCAGCAGCTTGTCCCAGGGGGCAGCAGATACGCAGTATTTT CASSLSQGAADTQYF
- TRBJ1-1 TRBV18 - TGTGCCAGCTCACCGAATCAGGGCACGACTGAAGCTTTCTTT CASSPNQGTTEAFF
TRBD2 TRBJ2-1 TRBV28 - TGTGCCAGCAGTTTATTGACGGGAGCGGGGTACAATGAGCAGTTCTTC CASSLLTGAGYNEQFF
- TRBJ2-7 TRBV28 - TGTGCCAGCAGGATTACTTTTCCTTTTAGCGGCACAACCTACGAGCAGTACTTC CASRITFPFSGTTYEQYF
- TRBJ2-7 TRBV28 - TGTGCCAGCAGTTCTCCCCGGGACACCGGTTTTTACGAGCAGTACTTC CASSSPRDTGFYEQYF
TRBD1 TRBJ1-1 TRBV29-1 - TGCAGCGCTCTGACAGGGCGGGAAGCTTTCTTT CSALTGREAFF
TRBD1 TRBJ1-5 TRBV18 - TGTGCCAGCTCCCCGGACAGGGGGACGTATCAGCCCCAGCATTTT CASSPDRGTYQPQHF
- TRBJ2-2 TRBV28 - TGTGCCAGCATCCCCTGGGGAGTCAACACCGGGGAGCTGTTTTTT CASIPWGVNTGELFF
TRBD1 TRBJ1-1 TRBV4-2 - TGTGCCAGCAGCCAAGAGGGACAGGGGAACACTGAAGCTTTCTTT CASSQEGQGNTEAFF
- TRBJ2-7 TRBV7-2 - TGTGCCAGCAGCTTAGAGTGGGGCGGCTCCTACGAGCAGTACTTC CASSLEWGGSYEQYF
- TRBJ2-7 TRBV5-4 few TGTGCCAGCAGCTACGGACAGACGAGCTCCTACGAGCAGTACTTC CASSYGQTSSYEQYF
TRBD1 TRBJ2-3 TRBV28 - TGTGCCAGCAGTTTATCGGACAGGGAAGATACGCAGTATTTT CASSLSDREDTQYF
- TRBJ2-7 TRBV10-3 - TGTGCCATCAGTGAGTCGGACACGGTATCTAGCAGGAGGGCCTACGAGCAGTACTTC CAISESDTVSSRRAYEQYF
- TRBJ2-5 TRBV6-6 once TGTGCCAGCAGTTACTCGAGCCTTAACAGCGAGACCCAGTACTTC CASSYSSLNSETQYF
TRBD2 TRBJ2-1 TRBV29-1 - TGCAGCGTCCACACTAGCGGGAGGGGGTCAGGTGAGCAGTTCTTC CSVHTSGRGSGEQFF
- TRBJ1-6 TRBV7-3 - TGTGCCAGCGCGCAGGGCTATAATTCACCCCTCCACTTT CASAQGYNSPLHF
- TRBJ1-1 TRBV12-5 - TGTGCTAGTGGTTTGGTCGTCTCGGGAAACACTGAAGCTTTCTTT CASGLVVSGNTEAFF
- TRBJ2-1 TRBV27 - TGTGCCAGCAGACCGGGACACTACAATGAGCAGTTCTTC CASRPGHYNEQFF
TRBD2 TRBJ2-1 TRBV30 - TGTGCCTGGAGTTCAGCGGGAGGTGAGCAGTTCTTC CAWSSAGGEQFF
TRBD1 TRBJ1-2 TRBV28 - TGTGCCAGCAGTCGCTTGGACAGGGGGCTTGGCTACACCTTC CASSRLDRGLGYTF
TRBD1 TRBJ2-2 TRBV6-1 - TGTGCCAGCAGTGAAGACCCAGACAGGGTAGCCGGGGAGCTGTTTTTT CASSEDPDRVAGELFF
TRBD1 TRBJ2-5 TRBV19 - TGTGCCACCTCCGGGACAGGACAAGAGACCCAGTACTTC CATSGTGQETQYF
- TRBJ2-5 TRBV5-1 - TGCGCCAGCAGCTTGGACGGGGTTCAAGAGACCCAGTACTTC CASSLDGVQETQYF
TRBD1 TRBJ1-2 TRBV4-1 - TGCGCCAGCAGCCAAGACCGGGACAGGGACTATGGCTACACCTTC CASSQDRDRDYGYTF